This T cell receptor (beta chain) stems from a study of early T cells in non-severe SARS-CoV-2 infection. Turning to the study itself: Chains were not paired, and sequencing was done on bulk RNA from unsorted whole blood.

There are a few counts of this clonotype. The CDR3 extends over 15 amino acids. Germline V lookup: CDR1 LNHDA, CDR2 SQIVND (reference sequence). V was clipped by 4 bases and J by 5 bases, with 17 bases between them. TCRdb re-derived calls from the 5' RACE reads in MiXCR, one entry per CDR3 protein. The sample carries about 92,000 distinct CDR3 sequences, 14% recorded once. The receptor's source is an adult who was a healthcare worker with PCR-confirmed SARS-CoV-2 infection or an uninfected control (not recorded which). Specimen: whole blood. The V call is TRBV19, the J call TRBJ1-2; D is ambiguous. The CDR3 bases are TGTGCCAGTAGTAAAACCCCGGCAGGAGTGTATGGCTACACCTTC. This translates into CASSKTPAGVYGYTF.